This paragraph covers one TCR beta chain sequence. This CDR3 spans 14 amino acids. The germline V gene has CDR1 SGHRS and CDR2 YFSETQ. Trimming left V 5 bases short and J 5 bases short, with 13 bases between. This entry belongs to a study of control samples from healthy donors and cancer patients. Method: immunoSEQ multiplex PCR; TCRdb's copy keeps in-frame clones and lacks some. Here the sample spans about 140,000 clones, 70% to 90% being singletons. Sequenced input: blood. The rearrangement uses TRBV5-1 and TRBJ1-4; perhaps TRBD1 as D (6 bases). This TCR derives from a man aged 18 to 30 in good health. The DNA for the CDR3 is TGCGCCAGCAGTTTGCAGGGGCCGAATGAAAAACTGTTTTTT. This sequence encodes CASSLQGPNEKLFF. The whole variable domain, filled in from reference TRBV5-1 and TRBJ1-4, reads KAGVTQTPRYLIKTRGQQVTLSCSPISGHRSVSWYQQTPGQGLQFLFEYFSETQRNKGNFPGRFSGRQFSNSRSEMNVSTLELGDSALYLCASSLQGPNEKLFFGSGTQLSVL.